The subject of this entry is one T cell receptor beta chain. What it recognizes is unknown. The source of the sample is a study of OX40 agonist ivuxolimab in advanced cancers. Study-level background: Participants could have had prior anti-PD-1, anti-PD-L1 or anti-CTLA-4 therapy, and 40% had some. Study-wide results and caveats: Several nonresponders also turned out to have low normalized T-cell clonal expansion.

Any history of autoimmune disease or systemic immunosuppression disqualified patients. The CDR3 totals 14 residues. Per germline, CDR1 LNHDA and CDR2 SQIVND (reference sequence). V dropped 5 bases and J dropped 2 bases, with 10 bases sitting between them. Method: immunoSEQ multiplex PCR; TCRdb's copy keeps in-frame clones and lacks some. The sample includes 48,000 or so clones, 81% of them seen just once. The chain combines TRBV19 with TRBJ1-5; no firm D call. This sequence was found in an adult with an advanced solid tumor such as melanoma, head and neck, liver or kidney cancer. Sample: CD4+ or CD8+ T cells sorted from blood, taken in a trial of the OX40 agonist ivuxolimab. The CDR3 DNA reads TGTGCCAGTAGTGCTCCCGGGGGCAATCAGCCCCAGCATTTT. Translating it yields CASSAPGGNQPQHF.